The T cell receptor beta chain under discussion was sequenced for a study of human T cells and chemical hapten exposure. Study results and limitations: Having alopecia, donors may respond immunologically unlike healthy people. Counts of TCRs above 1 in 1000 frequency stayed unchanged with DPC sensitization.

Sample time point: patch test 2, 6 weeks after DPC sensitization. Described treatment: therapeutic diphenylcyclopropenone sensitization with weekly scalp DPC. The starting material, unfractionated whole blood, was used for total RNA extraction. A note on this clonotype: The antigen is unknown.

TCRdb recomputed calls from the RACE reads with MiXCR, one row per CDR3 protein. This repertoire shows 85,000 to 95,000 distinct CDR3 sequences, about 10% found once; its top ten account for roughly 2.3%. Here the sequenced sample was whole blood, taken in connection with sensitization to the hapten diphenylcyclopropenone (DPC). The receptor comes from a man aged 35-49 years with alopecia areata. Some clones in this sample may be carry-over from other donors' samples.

The CDR3 DNA reads as TGTGCCATCAGTTCCGGGACAGGGAACACAGATACGCAGTATTTT. Its translation is CAISSGTGNTDTQYF. The rearrangement links TRBV10-3 to TRBJ2-3, with 9 nucleotides matching TRBD1. CDR3 length: 15 amino acids. Germline CDR1 and CDR2: ENHRY and SYGVKD. After removal of 5 bases from V and 2 bases from J, the junction contained 5 bases not matched to a gene.